This T cell receptor beta chain stems from a study of spatial heterogeneity in lung cancer. Study-wide context: The count of detected beta-chain sequences consistently exceeded that of alpha-chain sequences.

In this sample, this clonotype turned up many times. Specified time point: sample taken at primary tumor resection. Donors were roughly 72 untreated early-stage non-small cell lung cancer patients. Whole RNA from tumor, nontumor lung or frozen PBMC was sequenced unsorted. Every cDNA TCR molecule received its own unique molecular identifier. One entry per CDR3 protein results from TCRdb running MiXCR on the 5' RACE reads. The sample has roughly 39,000 distinct CDR3 sequences; approximately 7% are singletons. Trimming removed 8 bases from V and 7 bases from J, with 15 bases in between. The CDR3 loop spans 13 amino acids. Looked up from germline, CDR1 is MNHEY and CDR2 is SVGAGI.

V usage is TRBV6-5 and J usage is TRBJ1-5, with a tentative D call TRBD1 (6 bases). The sample was PBMCs, taken at surgery. This receptor was identified in a female donor with early-stage non-small cell lung cancer. CDR3 amino acids: CASGWGAGQPQHF. For the CDR3, the DNA is TGTGCCAGCGGTTGGGGGGCAGGGCAGCCCCAGCATTTT.